These T cell receptor beta chains were read from a single sample in a study of early T cells in non-severe SARS-CoV-2 infection. One entry per CDR3 protein, called by TCRdb with MiXCR from the 5' RACE reads. The data hold about 61,000 distinct CDR3 sequences, with 10% to 11% observed a single time. The sample was whole blood. The receptors stem from an adult who was a healthcare worker with PCR-confirmed SARS-CoV-2 infection or an uninfected control (not recorded which). CDR3s include the opening cysteine and the closing phenylalanine or tryptophan.

TRBV20-1,TRBJ1-4,CSARDISASPINEKLFF
TRBV7-9,TRBJ2-5,CASSLVGETQYF
TRBV20-1,TRBJ1-2,CSATGGNSYGYTF
TRBV7-7,TRBJ2-2,CASSLVSAAGAGELFF
TRBV12-3/TRBV12-4,TRBJ2-1,CASSLTSGTDKFF
TRBV7-6,TRBJ2-5,CASSPERAQYF
TRBV7-8,TRBJ1-2,CASSWSGNYGYTF
TRBV15,TRBJ2-2,CATSKGLIANTGELFF
TRBV12-3/TRBV12-4,TRBJ2-7,CASSTQGPVQYF
TRBV4-3,TRBJ1-1,CASSQEMNTEAFF
TRBV29-1,TRBJ2-7,CSVIQGEGYEQYF
TRBV30,TRBJ1-2,CAGRSGHNYGYTF
TRBV10-3,TRBJ2-3,CAISLGTIPTDTQYF
TRBV18,TRBJ2-1,CASSPARISFDEQFF
TRBV5-1,TRBJ2-1,CASSFSGGAYNEQFF
TRBV5-5,TRBJ1-5,CASSSAGAINQPQHF
TRBV5-4,TRBJ1-2,CASSLPRSLYGYTF
TRBV2,TRBJ2-1,CASSPQGWSSYNEQFF
TRBV6-5,TRBJ1-2,CASSYSVGGSYGYTF
TRBV10-3,TRBJ2-3,CAIRDPLTDTQYF
TRBV15,TRBJ2-4,CATSSAGTKNIQYF
TRBV12-3/TRBV12-4,TRBJ1-3,CASSLGGNTIYF
TRBV12-5,TRBJ2-1,CASATHHLDNEQFF
TRBV5-1,TRBJ2-7,CASSLTPGEQYF
TRBV6-5,TRBJ2-7,CASATSGGTYEQYF
TRBV5-4,TRBJ2-3,CASSLTTGTTDTQYF
TRBV6-5,TRBJ2-7,CASSPPGRGTQYF
TRBV7-8,TRBJ1-4,CASSPVGGTNEKLFF
TRBV5-5,TRBJ2-7,CASSPRGGLDEQYF
TRBV7-8,TRBJ1-6,CASRRDRVDNSPLHF
TRBV20-1,TRBJ2-1,CSATRTSNEQFF
TRBV30,TRBJ2-7,CAWKGASYEQYF
TRBV20-1,TRBJ2-1,CSARAGGSSYNEQFF
TRBV7-2,TRBJ2-4,CASGTNPILAKNIQYF
TRBV7-9,TRBJ1-2,CASTPLGRFGYTF
TRBV18,TRBJ1-2,CASSPSTTGRPRYGYTF
TRBV25-1,TRBJ1-1,CASSGAGQNTEAFF
TRBV20-1,TRBJ2-3,CSARDFPRTSGDLDTQYF
TRBV27,TRBJ1-2,CASSSDRLYGYTF
TRBV20-1,TRBJ2-5,CSARYVGRLETQYF
TRBV7-6,TRBJ2-3,CASSLAQGFTDTQYF
TRBV6-5,TRBJ2-3,CASSYTRPTDTQYF
TRBV5-1,TRBJ2-3,CASSLGTSTDTQYF
TRBV5-1,TRBJ2-5,CTSRTSGVQETQYF
TRBV6-5,TRBJ1-2,CASSYMAQEGYGYTF
TRBV3-1,TRBJ2-6,CASSRDSGANVLTF
TRBV6-2/TRBV6-3,TRBJ2-7,CASENRRESYEQYF
TRBV15,TRBJ1-3,CATSTSGFGNTIYF
TRBV28,TRBJ2-4,CASSPQLLAVQYF
TRBV29-1,TRBJ1-1,CSVPDRGLVAFF
TRBV6-1,TRBJ2-5,CASSDPGGQETQYF